The TCR beta chain described here comes from a study of control samples from healthy donors and cancer patients. TCRdb's copy holds only in-frame clones and misses some; the assay was immunoSEQ multiplex PCR. The table records just over 150,000 clones, about 94% of them present only once. V lost 1 base, J lost 0 bases, and 7 bases stayed unmatched. This CDR3 is built from 18 residues. CDR1 LNHDA and CDR2 SQIVND come from the germline V gene (reference sequence). Sequencing used blood. This chain links TRBV19 with TRBJ2-1; 9 positions match TRBD1. The clonotype comes from a woman between 35 and 50 years old in good health. The CDR3: CASSIGGQGSASYNEQFF. As DNA, the CDR3 is TGTGCCAGTAGTATAGGGGGACAGGGTTCCGCCTCCTACAATGAGCAGTTCTTC.